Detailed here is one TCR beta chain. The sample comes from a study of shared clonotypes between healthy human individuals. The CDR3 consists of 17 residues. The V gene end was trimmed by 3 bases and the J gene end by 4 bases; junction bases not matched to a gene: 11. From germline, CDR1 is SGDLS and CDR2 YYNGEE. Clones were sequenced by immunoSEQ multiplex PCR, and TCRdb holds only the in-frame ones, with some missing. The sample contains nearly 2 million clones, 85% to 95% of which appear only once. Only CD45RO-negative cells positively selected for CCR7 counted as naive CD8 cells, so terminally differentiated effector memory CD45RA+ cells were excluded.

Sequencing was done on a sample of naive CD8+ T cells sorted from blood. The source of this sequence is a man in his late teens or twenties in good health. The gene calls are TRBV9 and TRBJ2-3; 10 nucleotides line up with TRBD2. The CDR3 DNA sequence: TGTGCCAGCAGCGGGTCAGGGGGACTAGCGATAGCAGATACGCAGTATTTT. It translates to CASSGSGGLAIADTQYF.